Listed below are T cell receptor beta chains from one sample, sequenced in a study of shared clonotypes between healthy human individuals. Sequenced by immunoSEQ multiplex PCR; TCRdb stores in-frame clones only, minus some. The data hold 95,000 to 120,000 clones, with over 65% observed a single time. Sequencing was carried out using memory CD8+ T cells sorted from blood. The receptors shown here come from a woman in her twenties or thirties in good health. Each CDR3 is given with its conserved first and last residue. D genes are given only for firm matches. Clone size is stated in some rows and not others, as once, few, many or a class when expanded.

V	D	size	J	CDR3	DNA
TRBV6-5	NA	NA	TRBJ2-4	CASNHGGPKNIQYF	TGTGCCAGCAACCACGGTGGGCCCAAAAACATTCAGTACTTC
TRBV14	NA	NA	TRBJ2-7	CASSQDFGVSYEQYF	TGTGCCAGCAGCCAAGATTTCGGGGTCTCCTACGAGCAGTACTTC
TRBV11-2	NA	NA	TRBJ2-1	CASSWSSYNEQFF	TGTGCCAGCAGCTGGAGCTCCTACAATGAGCAGTTCTTC
TRBV14	NA	NA	TRBJ1-3	CASSGAFTSGNTIYF	TGTGCCAGCAGTGGGGCTTTTACCTCTGGAAACACCATATATTTT
TRBV2	NA	NA	TRBJ2-7	CASEWDPLLREQYF	TGTGCCAGCGAGTGGGACCCACTTTTGAGGGAGCAGTACTTC
TRBV28	TRBD1	NA	TRBJ1-1	CASSPGGENTEAFF	TGTGCCAGCAGCCCAGGGGGAGAAAACACTGAAGCTTTCTTT
TRBV5-1	NA	NA	TRBJ1-1	CASSLGGRPNTEAFF	TGCGCCAGCAGCCTCGGCGGGAGGCCGAACACTGAAGCTTTCTTT
TRBV4-1	NA	NA	TRBJ1-1	CASSQLRGADREAFF	TGCGCCAGCAGCCAATTGAGGGGTGCGGACAGAGAAGCTTTCTTT
TRBV6-1	NA	NA	TRBJ2-7	CASDASVDTHEQYF	TGTGCCAGCGACGCCAGCGTAGATACCCACGAGCAGTACTTC
TRBV28	NA	many	TRBJ2-7	CASSPLSGESGTSYEQYF	TGTGCCAGCAGTCCACTGTCGGGGGAATCAGGGACGTCCTACGAGCAGTACTTC
TRBV4-1	NA	NA	TRBJ1-1	CASSQDLYRENTEAFF	TGCGCCAGCAGCCAAGATTTGTACAGGGAGAACACTGAAGCTTTCTTT
TRBV15	TRBD1	few	TRBJ2-3	CATSRESGTGADTQYF	TGTGCCACCAGCAGAGAGTCGGGGACAGGGGCAGATACGCAGTATTTT
TRBV7-8	NA	NA	TRBJ2-7	CASSLETGVTYEQYF	TGTGCCAGCAGCTTAGAGACGGGAGTCACCTACGAGCAGTACTTC
TRBV11-2	NA	NA	TRBJ2-2	CASGQSHINTGELFF	TGTGCCAGCGGACAGTCTCACATAAACACCGGGGAGCTGTTTTTT
TRBV4-1	NA	NA	TRBJ1-1	CASSQVSTEAFF	TGCGCCAGCAGCCAAGTGTCCACTGAAGCTTTCTTT
TRBV2	TRBD2	NA	TRBJ2-7	CASTPGPSGSYEQYF	TGTGCCAGCACCCCGGGGCCTAGCGGCTCCTACGAGCAGTACTTC
TRBV25-1	NA	few	TRBJ1-1	CASSELTGRTEAFF	TGTGCCAGCAGTGAATTAACAGGGCGAACTGAAGCTTTCTTT
TRBV15	NA	NA	TRBJ1-1	CATSRDVMPTGEQGRLSTEAFF	TGTGCCACCAGCAGAGATGTTATGCCCACGGGAGAACAGGGCCGACTGAGCACTGAAGCTTTCTTT
TRBV7-9	TRBD1	NA	TRBJ2-3	CASSFGPPRTGGWDTQYF	TGTGCCAGCAGCTTCGGGCCCCCAAGGACAGGGGGCTGGGATACGCAGTATTTT
TRBV4-1	TRBD2	NA	TRBJ2-7	CASSPGGKLSSGRPTYEQYF	TGCGCCAGCAGCCCGGGAGGAAAGTTGTCTAGCGGGAGACCCACCTACGAGCAGTACTTC
TRBV9	NA	few	TRBJ1-1	CASSVGSGNTEAFF	TGTGCCAGCAGCGTAGGAAGCGGGAACACTGAAGCTTTCTTT
TRBV27	TRBD2	NA	TRBJ2-7	CASSLAGGYEQYF	TGTGCCAGCAGTTTAGCGGGGGGCTACGAGCAGTACTTC
TRBV9	TRBD2	NA	TRBJ2-7	CASSPKVSGIYEQYF	TGTGCCAGCAGCCCCAAAGTGAGCGGGATCTACGAGCAGTACTTC
TRBV7-9	NA	NA	TRBJ2-7	CASSLDGLPDEQYF	TGTGCCAGCAGCTTAGACGGACTCCCGGACGAGCAGTACTTC
TRBV19	TRBD1	NA	TRBJ1-1	CASSIRGRGLVDEAFF	TGTGCCAGTAGTATTAGGGGGCGCGGGCTGGTAGATGAAGCTTTCTTT
TRBV5-1	TRBD2	NA	TRBJ2-7	CASSYASGNAYEQYF	TGCGCCAGCAGCTACGCTAGCGGGAACGCGTACGAGCAGTACTTC
TRBV19	NA	NA	TRBJ1-2	CASSDRTPSDYGYTF	TGTGCCAGTAGTGATCGAACCCCCTCAGATTATGGCTACACCTTC
TRBV28	TRBD1	NA	TRBJ1-2	CASSPTPQGGGLYGYTF	TGTGCCAGCAGTCCAACTCCTCAGGGAGGGGGCCTCTATGGCTACACCTTC
TRBV5-5	NA	NA	TRBJ2-1	CASSSHYEQFF	TGTGCCAGCAGCTCGCACTATGAGCAGTTCTTC
TRBV7-8	TRBD1	NA	TRBJ1-5	CASSLDRTGICIEPQHF	TGTGCCAGCAGCTTAGACCGGACAGGGATTTGTATCGAGCCCCAGCATTTT